The sequence of this T cell receptor beta chain was determined in a study of response to subunit inactivated influenza vaccine (dated by TCRdb to 2016 to 2019). Turning to the overall study: Deep quantitative profiling of the T cell receptor repertoire was used in the study to follow responses to a trivalent subunit inactivated influenza vaccine.

The protocol used for the library was RT-PCR. Data came from an Illumina HiSeq 2500. The public reads were reanalyzed by TCRdb: fastp trimming at Q25, MiXCR alignment, in-frame beta chains only. Duplicate CDR3 protein sequences are folded into a single record with the most common DNA and genes. In this sample the table shows fewer than 800,000 distinct CDR3 sequences, 15% to 19% of which occur a single time. Around a tenth of the sample is held by the ten biggest clonotypes. This clonotype came up a few times. Its antigen target is currently unknown. No base-level quality is on record; no much larger clone is a single base apart. The CDR3 runs 15 residues from the cysteine to the phenylalanine. Left in the record is the CDR3 DNA by itself, 45 bases read in frame from the first base. Trimming accounts for 6 bases at V and 3 bases at J, while the number of junction bases matched to no gene is 10. CDR1 and CDR2 are read off the germline V gene as MDHEN and SYDVKM.

Results and caveats for the whole study, not just this receptor: It was suggested by the authors that each seasonal influenza vaccination may recruit only a limited number of new T cells.

Recombination connected TRBV28 to TRBJ2-7; 8 of the junction bases match TRBD1. This clonotype was sampled from a man aged 50 to 60 who received an inactivated influenza vaccine. Donor details come from another sample of the same person, matched by shared clones. The sample here was PBMCs from blood, taken 11 to 12 days after vaccination. CDR3 loop: CASRGLDRVSYEQYF. The DNA reads as follows: TGTGCCAGCAGGGGTTTGGACAGGGTTAGCTACGAGCAGTACTTC.